A single count supports the clone carrying this T cell receptor beta chain. The antigen remains unidentified. V dropped 4 bases and J dropped 8 bases, with 9 bases sitting between them. This CDR3 contains 11 residues. Germline lookup yields CDR1 SQVTM and CDR2 ANQGSEA. Genomic DNA for TCR beta libraries, approximately 2 micrograms, came from cryopreserved PBMCs. This sample stems from a study of cytotoxic CD8 clonotypes in ibrutinib-treated CLL. Findings of the study overall: Public clonotypes, an uncommon group, contracted or remained stable on treatment. There were differences in sampling times between sustained-remission and progressing patients.

The repertoire was sequenced with immunoSEQ multiplex PCR; TCRdb's copy has only in-frame clones and lacks some. The sample consists of approximately 23,000 clones, approximately 81% of them appearing once. The source was PBMCs, collected before ibrutinib treatment. This sequence was found in a human donor with chronic lymphocytic leukemia. This chain uses TRBV29-1 with TRBJ2-1, with D hard to call. DNA of the CDR3: TGCAGCGTTGCCGATGTGTATGAGCAGTTCTTC. Translated, it gives CSVADVYEQFF.